The table lists the clone carrying this TCR beta chain with a few counts. The CDR3 consists of 15 residues. V trimming: 2 bases; J trimming: 15 bases; junction bases outside the gene matches: 11. Germline assignment: CDR1 SGHAT and CDR2 FQNNGV. TCRdb ran MiXCR on the 5' RACE reads and lists one entry per CDR3 protein. The sample contains about 210,000 distinct CDR3 sequences, roughly a tenth of which appear only once. This sample is part of a study of T-cell memory formation after mild COVID-19. The chain links TRBV11-2 to TRBJ2-1, with 12 nucleotides matching TRBD2. The material sequenced was PBMCs or a T cell subset sorted from them (not recorded which). The TCR originated in a young man who had mild COVID-19 (a few samples of this study predate the infection). Cell type and time point are not known. CDR3 sequence (DNA): TGTGCCAGCAGCTTATCAGGACTAGCGGGGATTAGTTTGTTCTTC. Translation gives CASSLSGLAGISLFF. The variable domain in full, completed from reference TRBV11-2 and TRBJ2-1, reads EAGVAQSPRYKIIEKRQSVAFWCNPISGHATLYWYQQILGQGPKLLIQFQNNGVVDDSQLPKDRFSAERLKGVDSTLKIQPAKLEDSAVYLCASSLSGLAGISLFFGPGTRLTVL.